Each of the 7 T cell receptor beta chains below was sequenced from the same sample in a study of blood T cell repertoires in COVID-19. Sequenced by immunoSEQ multiplex PCR; TCRdb stores in-frame clones only, minus some. The data show about 120,000 clones, with roughly four fifths seen just once and more than 4.5% held by the top ten. Sequencing input: peripheral blood. All receptors derive from a woman between 70 and 85 years old with acute or convalescent COVID-19.

V and J are TRBV29-1 and TRBJ1-2; D unresolved. From germline, CDR1 is SQVTM and CDR2 ANQGSEA. This CDR3 is 13 amino acids long. The V end was cut by 3 bases, the J end by 6 bases, with 14 bases between. The CDR3 region has the DNA TGCAGCGTTGAGATGCAGCGACGGGATGGCTACACCTTC. Translated, it gives CSVEMQRRDGYTF.

This sequence joins TRBV3-1 (or the pseudogene TRBV3-2) and TRBJ1-1; TRBD1 agrees at 7 bases. Germline V gene lookup returns CDR1 LGHDT and CDR2 YNNKEL (reference sequence). The CDR3 is 14 amino acids. The trim removed 3 bases at V and 4 bases at J, leaving 5 bases unmatched. CDR3 loop: CASSHTAGGTEAFF. Written as DNA, the CDR3 is TGTGCCAGCAGCCACACTGCAGGGGGCACTGAAGCTTTCTTT.

V gene TRBV24-1 combines with J gene TRBJ1-2, with D possibly matching TRBD1 (5 bases). The CDR3 extends over 16 amino acids. Trimming pared 3 bases from V and 0 bases from J, leaving 13 bases between. Germline CDR1 is KGHDR and CDR2 is SFDVKD. The CDR3 here is CATSDVPLTANYGYTF. The CDR3 DNA reads TGTGCCACCAGTGATGTCCCCCTGACAGCTAACTATGGCTACACCTTC.

The rearrangement uses TRBV14 and TRBJ2-3; TRBD1 is a possible D gene (5 bases). Trimming stripped 2 bases from V and 2 bases from J, with 8 bases between. The germline CDR1 and CDR2 sequences are SGHDN and FVKESK. The length of the CDR3 is 14 residues. The CDR3 loop is CASSQIGDTDTQYF. In DNA form, the CDR3 reads TGTGCCAGCAGCCAAATAGGGGACACAGATACGCAGTATTTT.

V gene TRBV6-5 combines with J gene TRBJ1-6; D is uncertain. V was shortened by 6 bases and J by 8 bases, with 17 bases between the two germline ends. Germline CDR1 is MNHEY and CDR2 is SVGAGI. The length of the CDR3 is 15 residues. The CDR3 sequence is CASRLDGKGDSPLHF. The CDR3 bases are TGTGCCAGCAGACTGGACGGGAAAGGCGATTCACCCCTCCACTTT.

This clone was seen more than once but under ten times. The V and J genes are TRBV27 and TRBJ1-5, with a possible D match to TRBD1 (6 bases). V lost 5 bases, J lost 6 bases, and 14 bases lay in between. The CDR3 loop spans 14 amino acids. Germline loops: CDR1 MNHEY, CDR2 SMNVEV (reference sequence). The CDR3 DNA sequence: TGTGCCAGCAGTATACGACAGGCTGGTCAGCCCCAGCATTTT. This encodes CASSIRQAGQPQHF.

V and J are TRBV18 and TRBJ1-2; possibly TRBD1 for D (6 bases). This CDR3 comprises 14 residues. V shed 4 bases and J shed 7 bases, with 16 bases lying between them. Germline CDR1 KGHSH, CDR2 LQKENI. As DNA, the CDR3 is TGTGCCAGCTCACTATCAGGGGTGGGCGGTGGCTACACCTTC. Its translation is CASSLSGVGGGYTF. Filled out from reference TRBV18 and TRBJ1-2, the complete variable domain reads NAGVMQNPRHLVRRRGQEARLRCSPMKGHSHVYWYRQLPEEGLKFMVYLQKENIIDESGMPKERFSAEFPKEGPSILRIQQVVRGDSAAYFCASSLSGVGGGYTFGSGTRLTVV.